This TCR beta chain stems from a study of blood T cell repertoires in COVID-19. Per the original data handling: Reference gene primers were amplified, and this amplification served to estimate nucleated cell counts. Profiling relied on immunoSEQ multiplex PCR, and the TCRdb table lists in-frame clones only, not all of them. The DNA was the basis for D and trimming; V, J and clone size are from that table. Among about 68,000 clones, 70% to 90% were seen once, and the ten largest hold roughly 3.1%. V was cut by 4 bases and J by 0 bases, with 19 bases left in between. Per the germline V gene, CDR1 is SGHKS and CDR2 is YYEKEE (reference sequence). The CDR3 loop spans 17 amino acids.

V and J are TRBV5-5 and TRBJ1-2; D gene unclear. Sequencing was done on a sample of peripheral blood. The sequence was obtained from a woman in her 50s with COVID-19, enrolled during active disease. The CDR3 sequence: CASSPRPRLPANYGYTF. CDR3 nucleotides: TGTGCCAGCAGCCCACGGCCCAGGCTACCAGCTAACTATGGCTACACCTTC. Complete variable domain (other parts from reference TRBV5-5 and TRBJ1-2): DAGVTQSPTHLIKTRGQQVTLRCSPISGHKSVSWYQQVLGQGPQFIFQYYEKEERGRGNFPDRFSARQFPNYSSELNVNALLLGDSALYLCASSPRPRLPANYGYTFGSGTRLTVV.